This T cell receptor beta chain was found in a study of cytomegalovirus exposure and HLA in healthy donors (dated by TCRdb to the late 2010s). A note on the overall study: According to a later analysis, one platform produced both the roughly 120 validation repertoires and the 666 repertoires of the first cohort. The study aimed to test whether cataloging public T cell receptors could reveal signatures of past pathogen exposure. Besides the first cohort of roughly 660 subjects, a separate validation cohort made up of 90 to 150 different subjects was used. High-throughput TCR immunosequencing, statistical association of individual TCRs with disease status, and machine learning were combined to predict cytomegalovirus infection status.

Overall study results and their limits: A later analysis had no HLA typing for the validation cohort, so co-occurrence there was scored across all 110 or so repertoires. Subsequent analysis determined that TCRs grouped into clusters in the first cohort also showed a tendency toward co-occurrence across the approximately 120 validation repertoires, and 85% to 95% of cluster scores exceeded 0. In the study, around 160 TCR beta chains were listed as associated with cytomegalovirus. While some public TCRs were present in many individuals, most TCR sequences turned up only very rarely across donors. Cytomegalovirus status was reported to be diagnosed by the classifier with high specificity and sensitivity in both the original and validation cohorts. Three of the identified cytomegalovirus-associated TCR beta chains were confirmed in vitro to be specific for cytomegalovirus antigens. The authors suggested that the approach could potentially be generalized to other disease states and immunological phenotypes.

Library preparation used the immunoSEQ multiplex PCR assay. Concerning the study's data processing: A statistical classification framework was developed to diagnose cytomegalovirus status using the catalog of TCR beta chain sequences. TCRdb stores this immuneACCESS table with in-frame sequences only. Part of the clones is absent; in the studies checked, under half of the shortfall reflects unresolved V genes, and no reason is known for the rest. That table gives V, J and clone size, and the DNA gave D and trimming. Recorded for this sample are 200,000 to 250,000 clones; approximately 88% of them occurred a single time. The ten top clones hold 11% to 15% of the sample. Reading the germline V gene gives CDR1 SGHRS and CDR2 YFSETQ. V is reduced by 5 bases and J by 2 bases, leaving a spacing of 10 bases between them. Its CDR3 holds 13 amino acids, cysteine through phenylalanine. The CDR3 DNA has 39 bases and is translated from base 1.

Worth noting for this clone: Its antigen is currently not known. Nothing much larger sits one base from this clone, and base qualities are not available.

The donors belonged to the validation cohort of 90 to 150 subjects, which was separate from the 666-subject first cohort. The TCR originated in a woman in her thirties in good health and CMV-seropositive. Sequenced sample: PBMCs. The rearranged chain carries TRBV5-1 and TRBJ1-1; a confident D gene designation cannot be given. The CDR3 reads as follows: CASRADQNTEAFF. The DNA sequence is as follows: TGCGCCAGCAGAGCAGACCAAAACACTGAAGCTTTCTTT.